One T cell receptor (beta chain) is described in this entry. Its antigen is currently unknown. One junction end does not reproduce the germline sequence, and a read error may be involved. The germline gives CDR1 MNHEY, CDR2 SMNVEV (reference sequence). CDR3 length: 15 amino acids. These data are taken from a study of blood T cells in healthy people across ages. The study, taken as a whole, reports: Diversity of TCR beta per million T cells declined in a roughly linear way with age.

Alongside a J-beta primer mix, a sample-barcoded 5' primer served in a second PCR lasting roughly 7 to 11 cycles. MiXCR, applied by TCRdb to the 5' RACE reads, yields one record per CDR3 protein. In the table there are roughly 1,000,000 distinct CDR3 sequences, about 25% of which are singletons. This same sample was also part of a study on T cells of mothers and their children.

The sequencing input was blood. The chain joins TRBV27 to TRBJ1-1, with D possibly TRBD1 on 5 matching bases. This sequence was found in a girl aged 2 to 9 in good health. CDR3 DNA: TGTGCCGGCAGTTTGGGACCAACGGGGAACACTGAAGCTTTCTTT. This sequence encodes CAGSLGPTGNTEAFF.